The sequence of this T cell receptor (beta chain) was determined in a study of spatial heterogeneity in lung cancer. At the level of the study: Sequences of the beta chain were consistently detected in greater numbers than alpha-chain sequences. The library had UMIs, and each TCR and UMI pair averaged more than ten raw reads.

Germline V gives CDR1 DFQATT, CDR2 SNEGSKA (reference sequence). This CDR3 spans 14 amino acids. Trimming took 2 bases from V and 6 from J, leaving 13 bases between them. As to time point: sample taken at primary tumor resection. Sequencing covered unsorted whole RNA taken from tumor, nontumor lung or frozen PBMC. Unique molecular identifiers, one per molecule, were present on every TCR cDNA molecule. TCRdb redid the calling of the 5' RACE reads with MiXCR, one entry per CDR3 protein. Altogether some 7,700 distinct CDR3 sequences are present, about 14% being singletons, with the ten largest covering roughly 16%. This clonotype was found a few times.

The specimen comprised normal lung tissue next to the tumor, sampled at surgery. This chain uses TRBV20-1 with TRBJ1-4, with D possibly matching TRBD1 (5 bases). This TCR was sampled from a male donor with early-stage non-small cell lung cancer. The CDR3 DNA reads TGCAGTGCTAGATCTCCGGCAGGGTATGAAAAACTGTTTTTT. Translation gives CSARSPAGYEKLFF.